The clone carrying this TCR beta chain was observed many times. The data are from a study of T cells in Graves' hyperthyroidism and ophthalmopathy. Trimming removed 0 bases from V and 6 bases from J, with 10 bases in between. Germline V gives CDR1 SGHDT, CDR2 YYEEEE. The CDR3 consists of 13 residues. Template material for amplifying TCR beta CDR3 regions consisted of RNA transcripts. With the HTBI primer set, the TCR CDR3 went through a first round of RT-PCR. MiXCR, run by TCRdb on the multiplex PCR reads, gives a single entry per CDR3 protein. The sample lists about 600,000 distinct CDR3 sequences, over 12% occurring once.

This clonotype was sampled from a young woman with Graves' ophthalmopathy. The sequenced sample consisted of blood. The genes are TRBV5-6 and TRBJ2-7; D is unclear. The CDR3, as DNA: TGTGCCAGCAGCTTGGGACGGGTCGGCGAGCAGTACTTC. Residues: CASSLGRVGEQYF.